The clone carrying this T cell receptor (beta chain) was counted at least ten times. One entry per CDR3 protein results from TCRdb running MiXCR on the 5' RACE reads. The sample includes tens of thousands of distinct CDR3 sequences, under 25% of them seen just once. V lost 0 bases, J lost 2 bases, and 7 bases lay in between. The CDR3 consists of 14 residues. Germline CDR1 and CDR2: SGHRS and YFSETQ. This sample stems from a study of T-cell memory formation after mild COVID-19. Sequenced sample: PBMCs or a T cell subset sorted from them (not recorded which). This sequence originates from an adult who had mild COVID-19 (a few samples of this study predate the infection). Cell type and time point are not known. The chain recombines TRBV5-1 with TRBJ2-3, with D perhaps matching TRBD1 (5 bases). The CDR3: CASSLGGHTDTQYF. The CDR3 DNA follows: TGCGCCAGCAGCTTGGGGGGCCACACAGATACGCAGTATTTT.